This record concerns one T cell receptor beta chain sequence. This specimen belongs to a study of shared T cell receptors in the human thymus. V lost 7 bases to trimming and J lost 3 bases, with 17 bases between them. The CDR3 consists of 15 residues. Germline V gene sequence: CDR1 MNHNS, CDR2 SASEGT. Libraries were prepared by immunoSEQ multiplex PCR; TCRdb keeps only in-frame clonotypes and omits some of them. The sample lists approximately 490,000 clones, about 80% seen once, with more than 0.01% in the top ten. These data were also reused for a study on human thymus T cells. That work adds: Resections were taken during corrective heart surgery, and the thymus tissue came from these. In thymic and blood repertoires alike, V and J usage looked biased. A high degree of thymic repertoire overlap among unrelated individuals was reported in related research.

J is TRBJ2-3 and V is TRBV6-1; maybe TRBD1 (5 bases). The material sequenced was thymocytes. This clonotype was obtained from a boy younger than two with a congenital heart defect. CDR3 in amino acids: CASTLPRDITDTQYF. The CDR3 bases are TGTGCCAGCACCCTACCCAGGGATATAACAGATACGCAGTATTTT.